These T cell receptor beta chains were read from a single sample in a study of cytomegalovirus exposure and HLA in healthy donors. Repertoires were generated with immunoSEQ multiplex PCR, while TCRdb's copy carries only in-frame clones and drops some. The table lists 130,000 or so clones, more than 80% of them singletons. The sample consisted of PBMCs. These receptors all come from a woman between 25 and 40 years old in good health and CMV-seropositive. The CDR3 runs from the conserved cysteine through the conserved F or W. D genes are given only for firm matches. For some rows the clone size is stated as once, few or many, or as a class when expanded; others skip it.

J gene | clone size | V gene | D gene | CDR3 DNA | CDR3 protein
TRBJ2-3 | . | TRBV5-1 | TRBD2 | TGCGCCAGCAGCTTGGGTATTTCTAGCGGGAGGCGCGATACGCAGTATTTT | CASSLGISSGRRDTQYF
TRBJ2-7 | . | TRBV5-1 | . | TGCGCCAGCAGCTTGGTACCCGGGAGCTCCTACGAGCAGTACTTC | CASSLVPGSSYEQYF
TRBJ2-7 | . | TRBV7-6 | . | TGTGCCAGCAGCTTAAGGGGCCTCCCGAACGACTTC | CASSLRGLPNDF
TRBJ2-7 | . | TRBV11-2 | TRBD1 | TGTGCCAGCAGCGGGGACAGCTACGAGCAGTACTTC | CASSGDSYEQYF
TRBJ2-7 | . | TRBV28 | . | TGTGCCAGCAGTAGGAGACAGGAGAGCTCCTACGAGCAGTACTTC | CASSRRQESSYEQYF
TRBJ2-4 | once | TRBV5-6 | . | TGTGCCAGCAGCCCGCAGGGGGGAGCCAAAAACATTCAGTACTTC | CASSPQGGAKNIQYF
TRBJ1-2 | once | TRBV28 | TRBD1 | TGTGCCAGCAGTCAGGGGGCGCGGGGCTACACCTTC | CASSQGARGYTF
TRBJ2-7 | many | TRBV18 | . | TGTGCCAGCTCACCCCCGAACAGGCGGCCCCTTTACGAGCAGTACTTC | CASSPPNRRPLYEQYF
TRBJ1-2 | . | TRBV5-4 | TRBD1 | TGTGCCAGCAGCCAAGGACAGGGAGGAGGCTACACCTTC | CASSQGQGGGYTF
TRBJ2-7 | . | TRBV6-5 | TRBD2 | TGTGCCAGCAGCATACTAGCGACTTCCTACGAGCAGTACTTC | CASSILATSYEQYF
TRBJ2-3 | . | TRBV28 | TRBD2 | TGTGCGGCGCGCGGGGGGGCAACCGTAGATACGCAGTATTTT | CAARGGATVDTQYF
TRBJ2-1 | once | TRBV28 | TRBD2 | TGTGCCAGCAGTTTTCGTCGGGGACTAGCGTACCACAATGAGCAGTTCTTC | CASSFRRGLAYHNEQFF
TRBJ2-3 | . | TRBV2 | . | TGTGCCAGCAGTCCCCGAGGTTGGAGGGATCCTAGCACAGATACGCAGTATTTT | CASSPRGWRDPSTDTQYF
TRBJ2-7 | . | TRBV27 | TRBD2 | TGTGCCAGCAGTTTCGGCCCTAGCGGACCCTACGAGCAGTACTTC | CASSFGPSGPYEQYF
TRBJ2-1 | . | TRBV25-1 | TRBD2 | TGTGCCAGCAGGGATAGCGGGGGGGCCTACAATGAGCAGTTCTTC | CASRDSGGAYNEQFF
TRBJ2-1 | . | TRBV6-5 | . | TGTGCCAGCAGTTTAAGTACGGGGGCCTACAATGAGCAGTTCTTC | CASSLSTGAYNEQFF